This TCR beta chain was obtained from a study of T cell responses to AZD1222 COVID-19 vaccine. Whole-study findings and limits: Repertoires in all cases were sampled only once the peak T cell response had passed.

Sequencing was performed with immunoSEQ multiplex PCR; in TCRdb, only in-frame clones are kept and a portion is missing. The sample gives some 96,000 clones, roughly 88% of which show up once; around 3% is in the top ten. Turning to this clone: Its target is not known.

Trimming stripped 5 bases from V and 1 base from J, with 18 bases between. Germline CDR1 MDHEN, CDR2 SYDVKM. CDR3 length equals 16 residues. The rearrangement links TRBV28 to TRBJ2-7; maybe TRBD2 (6 bases). The clonotype was recovered from an adult in good health. The source was peripheral blood, collected on day 0 of AZD1222 vaccination. The CDR3, as DNA: TGTGCCAGCAGTACTTTTAGGGGTAGCGGATCCTACGAGCAGTACTTC. Translated, it gives CASSTFRGSGSYEQYF. The complete variable domain, with remaining parts taken from reference TRBV28 and TRBJ2-7, reads DVKVTQSSRYLVKRTGEKVFLECVQDMDHENMFWYRQDPGLGLRLIYFSYDVKMKEKGDIPEGYSVSREKKERFSLILESASTNQTSMYLCASSTFRGSGSYEQYFGPGTRLTVT.